Below are 20 T cell receptor beta chains sequenced from a single sample in a study of patients with pleural tuberculosis. TCRdb reprocessed the reads via MiXCR and lists one record per CDR3 protein. Of about 50,000 distinct CDR3 sequences listed, less than 8% are singletons. Every receptor here comes from a human donor with pleural tuberculosis.

The chain has TRBV4-2 and TRBJ1-2; D gene uncertain. V was trimmed by 5 bases and J by 7 bases, leaving 14 bases between them. Germline V gene sequence: CDR1 LGHNA, CDR2 YNFKEQ. The CDR3 spans 13 residues. The DNA for the CDR3 is TGTGCCAGCAGCGGAACCGCGAGCACTGGCTACACCTTC. Residues: CASSGTASTGYTF.

This clonotype was observed many times. J is TRBJ2-1 and V is TRBV25-1; weak D call: TRBD2 (5 bases). The V end was cut by 1 base, the J end by 0 bases, with 10 bases between. Germline V gives CDR1 MGHDK, CDR2 SYGVNS. The CDR3 spans 16 residues. The DNA for the CDR3 is TGTGCCAGCAGTGAATCGAAGGGAGCCTCCTACAATGAGCAGTTCTTC. Protein: CASSESKGASYNEQFF.

This clonotype came up a few times. This rearrangement joins TRBV20-1 to TRBJ2-7, with D possibly being TRBD1 (7 bases). Germline values: CDR1 DFQATT, CDR2 SNEGSKA (reference sequence). Trimming left V 8 bases short and J 2 bases short, with 16 bases between. This CDR3 contains 13 residues. This CDR3 reads CSTSRGRTYEQYF. CDR3 sequence (DNA): TGCAGTACCAGCAGGGGGAGGACCTACGAGCAGTACTTC.

Many counts were recorded for this clonotype. The rearrangement joins TRBV20-1 to TRBJ2-3; 7 bases fit TRBD2. Trimming cost V 3 bases and J 8 bases; bases outside gene matches: 8. This CDR3 has 13 residues. Germline CDR1 DFQATT, CDR2 SNEGSKA (reference sequence). The CDR3 reads CSASRAGEFTQYF. In DNA, the CDR3 is TGCAGTGCTAGTCGCGCGGGAGAGTTTACGCAGTATTTT.

This clonotype was detected a few times. The J gene is TRBJ2-7, the V gene TRBV11-2; 7 bases line up with TRBD2. The CDR3 loop spans 13 amino acids. J gave up 7 bases and V 3 bases, and 6 bases lay outside the gene matches. Germline V lookup: CDR1 SGHAT, CDR2 FQNNGV. The CDR3 nucleotides read TGTGCCAGCAGCTTGGGAGGGCTTGGGGAGCAGTACGTC. Its translation: CASSLGGLGEQYV.

This clonotype was observed a handful of times. The chain joins TRBV19 to TRBJ1-1, with D perhaps matching TRBD1 (6 bases). Looked up from germline, CDR1 is LNHDA and CDR2 is SQIVND (reference sequence). The CDR3 loop spans 13 amino acids. V was shortened by 5 bases and J by 3 bases, with 10 bases between the two germline ends. DNA for the CDR3: TGTGCCAGTAGTCTTTACAGGGACACTGAAGCTTTCTTT. This codes for CASSLYRDTEAFF.

This clonotype was seen many times. The chain employs TRBV11-1 and TRBJ2-7, with D perhaps TRBD1 (6 bases). The CDR3 runs 15 residues. The V and J ends lost 1 base and 5 bases respectively, with 15 bases between them. Germline assignment: CDR1 SGHAT and CDR2 FQDESV (reference sequence). In nucleotides, the CDR3 is TGTGCCAGCAGCTTAGGGACAGCCACCCAGAACGAGCAGTACGTC. Amino acid sequence: CASSLGTATQNEQYV.

This clonotype was seen repeatedly, ten times or more. The genes are TRBV6-2 or TRBV6-3 and TRBJ2-7; 7 bases are a match to TRBD1. The CDR3 is made up of 14 amino acids. Germline loops: CDR1 MNHEY, CDR2 SVGEGT. The ends lost 4 bases at V and 4 bases at J; junction bases unmatched: 7. The CDR3 DNA is TGTGCCAGCAGTTCCGACAGGGTTGGGTACGAGCAGTACTTC. Translating gives CASSSDRVGYEQYF.

The gene calls are TRBV12-3 or TRBV12-4 and TRBJ2-7; D call uncertain. The CDR3 loop spans 14 amino acids. V was clipped by 3 bases and J by 2 bases, with 11 bases between them. The chain's CDR3 is CASSFGVGTYEQYF. In DNA form, the CDR3 reads TGTGCCAGCAGTTTCGGCGTAGGTACCTACGAGCAGTACTTC.

This clonotype was found a few times. The chain carries TRBV12-3 or TRBV12-4 and TRBJ2-7, with D perhaps matching TRBD1 (6 bases). The CDR3 has 13 residues. V dropped 3 bases and J dropped 3 bases, with 9 bases sitting between them. For the CDR3, the DNA is TGTGCCAGCAGTTTGCCAGGGGTCTACGAGCAGTACTTC. It encodes CASSLPGVYEQYF.

This clonotype was recorded many times. The chain joins TRBV27 to TRBJ2-5, with D perhaps TRBD1 (6 bases). Germline V gene data show CDR1 as MNHEY and CDR2 as SMNVEV (reference sequence). The CDR3 has 17 residues. Trimming left V 0 bases short and J 2 bases short, with 16 bases between. CDR3 sequence (DNA): TGTGCCAGCAGTTTATCGCGGACCGAGGGGGATCAAGAGACCCAGTACTTC. Translation: CASSLSRTEGDQETQYF.

This clonotype was seen at least ten times. J is TRBJ2-7 and V is TRBV4-1; 11 bases are shared with TRBD1. V lost 6 bases, J lost 6 bases, and 7 bases stayed unmatched. CDR1 and CDR2 (germline): MGHRA, YSYEKL. The CDR3 runs 14 residues. In nucleotides, the CDR3 is TGCGCCAGCAGACTTACCGGGACAGGGGGCGAGCAGTACTTC. Amino acid sequence: CASRLTGTGGEQYF.

This clonotype was counted many times. The chain combines TRBV27 with TRBJ2-7; 7 bases are a match to TRBD1. CDR3 length: 15 residues. With 7 bases clipped from V and 2 bases from J, the junction kept 11 bases outside the gene matches. From germline, CDR1 is MNHEY and CDR2 SMNVEV (reference sequence). CDR3 sequence reads: CASTDTGDRPYEQYF. The CDR3 region has the DNA TGTGCCAGCACAGACACAGGGGATCGACCCTACGAGCAGTACTTC.

The chain combines TRBV12-3 or TRBV12-4 with TRBJ1-1; tentative D call: TRBD1 (6 bases). V lost 0 bases and J 1 base, leaving 15 bases between the germline ends. The length of the CDR3 is 17 residues. This chain's CDR3 is CASSLAGGRNSNTEAFF. The DNA of the CDR3 is TGTGCCAGCAGTTTAGCAGGGGGGCGGAACTCGAACACTGAAGCTTTCTTT.

This clonotype was detected many times. The chain uses TRBV24-1 and TRBJ1-4; D uncertain. Between the trimmed V and J ends, which lost 8 bases and 4 bases, there was a span of 16 bases. The germline V gene has CDR1 KGHDR and CDR2 SFDVKD. This CDR3 has 15 residues. CDR3 sequence (DNA): TGTGCCACCAAAGGGATGGATCGATATAATGAAAAACTGTTTTTT. This gives the protein CATKGMDRYNEKLFF.

This clonotype was found many times. The J gene is TRBJ1-6, the V gene TRBV13, with 9 bases that match TRBD1. This CDR3 is built from 16 residues. V trimming: 5 bases; J trimming: 8 bases; junction bases outside the gene matches: 10. Germline V gene data show CDR1 as PRHDT and CDR2 as FYEKMQ (reference sequence). In nucleotides, the CDR3 is TGTGCCAGCAGCCTTTTCCGGGACAGGGAGGATTCACCCCTCCACTTT. It translates to CASSLFRDREDSPLHF.

This clonotype was recorded at least ten times. The chain recombines TRBV20-1 with TRBJ2-1; 7 bases agree with TRBD2. CDR1 and CDR2 (germline): DFQATT, SNEGSKA (reference sequence). This CDR3 is built from 16 residues. Trimming cost V 4 bases and J 11 bases; bases outside gene matches: 20. This CDR3 reads CSANPAGEILLQQQFF. The CDR3 bases are TGCAGTGCTAACCCCGCGGGAGAAATATTACTACAACAGCAGTTCTTC.

This clonotype has ten or more counts. The V and J genes are TRBV12-3 or TRBV12-4 and TRBJ2-3; 9 bases are shared with TRBD2. The CDR3 sequence is 15 residues long. J lost 2 bases, V lost 6 bases, and 6 bases had no gene match. The DNA of the CDR3 is TGTGCCAGCAGCTCCGGGACTAGCTACACAGATACGCAGTATTTT. Translating gives CASSSGTSYTDTQYF.

The chain recombines TRBV19 with TRBJ1-2; possibly TRBD1 for D (6 bases). Germline lookup yields CDR1 LNHDA and CDR2 SQIVND (reference sequence). There are 14 residues in the CDR3. V was shortened by 0 bases and J by 12 bases, with 17 bases between the two germline ends. CDR3 in amino acids: CASSIDLTGRLHTF. The CDR3 DNA is TGTGCCAGTAGTATAGATCTAACAGGGAGACTCCACACCTTC.

This clonotype was recorded at least ten times. This chain joins TRBV28 and TRBJ2-3; D not resolved. The V end lost 6 bases, the J end lost 2 bases, and 9 bases lay between the germline ends. Germline CDR1 MDHEN, CDR2 SYDVKM. The CDR3 spans 13 residues. The CDR3, as DNA: TGTGCCAGCAGACCTTCTCACACAGATACGCAGTATTTT. Protein product: CASRPSHTDTQYF.